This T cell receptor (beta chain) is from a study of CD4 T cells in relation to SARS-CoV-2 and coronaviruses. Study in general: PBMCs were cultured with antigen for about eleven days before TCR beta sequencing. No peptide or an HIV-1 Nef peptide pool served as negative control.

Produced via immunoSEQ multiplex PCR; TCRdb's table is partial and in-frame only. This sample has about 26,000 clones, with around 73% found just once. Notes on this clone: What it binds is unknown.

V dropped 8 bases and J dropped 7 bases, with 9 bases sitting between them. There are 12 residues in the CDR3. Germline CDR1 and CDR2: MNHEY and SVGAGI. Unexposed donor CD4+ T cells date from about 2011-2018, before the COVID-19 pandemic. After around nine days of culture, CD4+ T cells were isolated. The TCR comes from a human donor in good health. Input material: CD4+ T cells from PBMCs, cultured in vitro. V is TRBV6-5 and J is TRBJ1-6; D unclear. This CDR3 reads CASSRANSPLHF. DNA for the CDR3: TGTGCCAGCTCTCGGGCCAATTCACCCCTCCACTTT.